Listed here are 18 T cell receptor beta chains from one sample, sequenced in a study of blood T cell repertoires in COVID-19. TCRdb keeps only in-frame clones here, not all; method: immunoSEQ multiplex PCR. The sample has about 250,000 clones; more than 70% are singletons. The sample comprised peripheral blood. These TCRs come from a middle-aged man with active or convalescent COVID-19.

The chain combines TRBV7-3 with TRBJ1-2, with 8 bases fitting TRBD1. There are 14 residues in the CDR3. Per germline, CDR1 SGHTA and CDR2 FQGTGA. Trimming cost V 4 bases and J 3 bases; bases outside gene matches: 4. In DNA, the CDR3 is TGTGCCAGCAGCTCACAGGGGGGCGACTATGGCTACACCTTC. Amino acid sequence: CASSSQGGDYGYTF.

The chain links TRBV29-1 to TRBJ2-1; D is possibly TRBD1 (6 bases). V was cut by 7 bases and J by 3 bases, with 16 bases left in between. Germline CDR1 is SQVTM and CDR2 is ANQGSEA. This CDR3 is 14 amino acids long. The CDR3 region has the DNA TGCAGCGGACTAAGGGACATAAGCTACAATGAGCAGTTCTTC. It encodes CSGLRDISYNEQFF.

The CDR3 loop is CASSQDPRFFSGSSYEQYF. As DNA, the CDR3 is TGTGCCAGCAGCCAAGATCCCCGCTTCTTCAGCGGGAGCTCCTACGAGCAGTACTTC. This rearrangement joins TRBV4-2 to TRBJ2-7; 8 bases align to TRBD2. The germline V gene encodes CDR1 LGHNA and CDR2 YNFKEQ. The CDR3 contains 19 residues. The ends lost 0 bases at V and 0 bases at J; junction bases unmatched: 13.

This chain joins TRBV5-6 and TRBJ1-6; D perhaps matches TRBD1 (5 bases). Between the trimmed V and J ends, which lost 4 bases and 0 bases, there was a span of 17 bases. The germline CDR1 and CDR2 sequences are SGHDT and YYEEEE. The CDR3 length is 18 residues. DNA for the CDR3: TGTGCCAGCAGCCTGTCCGGACAATCGGTCTCCTATAATTCACCCCTCCACTTT. Translation: CASSLSGQSVSYNSPLHF. Variable domain in full (rest from reference TRBV5-6 and TRBJ1-6): DAGVTQSPTHLIKTRGQQVTLRCSPKSGHDTVSWYQQALGQGPQFIFQYYEEEERQRGNFPDRFSGHQFPNYSSELNVNALLLGDSALYLCASSLSGQSVSYNSPLHFGNGTRLTVT.

The chain has TRBV3-1 (or the pseudogene TRBV3-2) and TRBJ2-7, with TRBD2 as a possible D gene (6 bases). Trimming took 2 bases from V and 2 from J, leaving 10 bases between them. The CDR3 runs to 14 residues. Germline V CDR1 and CDR2: LGHDT, YNNKEL (reference sequence). CDR3 bases: TGTGCCAGCAGCCAAAGGAGGGGAGCCTACGAGCAGTACTTC. It encodes CASSQRRGAYEQYF.

This clone came up a few times. V usage is TRBV15 and J usage is TRBJ1-1; 9 bases match TRBD1. The trim removed 1 base at V and 4 bases at J, leaving 4 bases unmatched. This CDR3 spans 15 amino acids. Germline CDR1 LNHNV, CDR2 YYDKDF (reference sequence). This chain's CDR3 is CATSRGDREGTEAFF. Here the CDR3 DNA reads TGTGCCACCAGCAGAGGGGACAGGGAGGGCACTGAAGCTTTCTTT.

The CDR3 region has the DNA TGTGCCAGCAGTTCGGGACTAGCGGGGGGCAATGAGCAGTTCTTC. Amino acid sequence: CASSSGLAGGNEQFF. The V and J genes are TRBV11-3 and TRBJ2-1; 15 bases map to TRBD2. V trimming: 6 bases; J trimming: 6 bases; junction bases outside the gene matches: 3. The CDR3 length is 15 residues. Germline V CDR1 and CDR2: SGHNT, YENEEA.

The chain is built from TRBV7-9 and TRBJ1-1, with D unclear. This CDR3 is built from 14 residues. Germline CDR1 and CDR2: SEHNR and FQNEAQ (reference sequence). V lost 1 base and J 2 bases, leaving 8 bases between the germline ends. The CDR3 DNA sequence: TGTGCCAGCAGCTTAGGAGGGTTAAACACTGAAGCTTTCTTT. It translates to CASSLGGLNTEAFF. Together with reference TRBV7-9 and TRBJ1-1, the CDR3 gives the full variable domain: DTGVSQNPRHKITKRGQNVTFRCDPISEHNRLYWYRQTLGQGPEFLTYFQNEAQLEKSRLLSDRFSAERPKGSFSTLEIQRTEQGDSAMYLCASSLGGLNTEAFFGQGTRLTVV.

This clone was observed a handful of times. This rearrangement joins TRBV19 to TRBJ2-1, with D maybe TRBD2 (5 bases). The CDR3 has 13 residues. Trimming cost V 4 bases and J 7 bases, with 11 bases left between them. CDR1 is LNHDA, CDR2 SQIVND, per germline (reference sequence). CDR3 nucleotides: TGTGCCAGTAGTACCCGGGGAGCTAATGAGCAGTTCTTC. Protein: CASSTRGANEQFF.

Here the CDR3 DNA reads TGTGCCAGCGGAGAGTGGGTTGGGGGCCACGAGCAGTACTTC. Translated, it gives CASGEWVGGHEQYF. The V call is TRBV2, the J call TRBJ2-7, with D perhaps matching TRBD1 (6 bases). The CDR3 runs to 14 residues. V dropped 8 bases and J dropped 5 bases, with 19 bases sitting between them. CDR1 is SNHLY, CDR2 FYNNEI, per germline.

The J gene is TRBJ1-1, the V gene TRBV7-2, with TRBD1 as a possible D gene (5 bases). The CDR3 sequence is 15 residues long. Germline loops: CDR1 SGHTA, CDR2 FQGNSA. V was trimmed by 1 base and J by 7 bases, leaving 16 bases between them. CDR3 DNA: TGTGCCAGCAGCTTAGGGGGCGGTAGGACACGTGAAGCTTTCTTT. Protein product: CASSLGGGRTREAFF.

J is TRBJ1-4 and V is TRBV2; D is possibly TRBD1 (5 bases). The V end lost 7 bases, the J end lost 7 bases, and 16 bases lay between the germline ends. The length of the CDR3 is 14 residues. Germline loops: CDR1 SNHLY, CDR2 FYNNEI. The CDR3 loop is CASTGAGRIEKLFF. Here the CDR3 DNA reads TGTGCCAGCACTGGGGCAGGCCGAATTGAAAAACTGTTTTTT.

This chain joins TRBV6-5 and TRBJ1-1; 11 bases agree with TRBD1. The CDR3 spans 14 residues. V trimming: 10 bases; J trimming: 10 bases; junction bases outside the gene matches: 14. Per the germline V gene, CDR1 is MNHEY and CDR2 is SVGAGI. The CDR3 is CANHPGQGGGGAFF. Here the CDR3 DNA reads TGTGCCAACCACCCGGGACAGGGGGGTGGTGGAGCTTTCTTT.

This clone was detected only a few times. This chain connects TRBV6-1 to TRBJ1-2; D may be TRBD1 (6 bases). CDR1 and CDR2 from the germline V gene are MNHNS and SASEGT. The CDR3 is made up of 15 amino acids. The V gene lost 2 bases and the J gene lost 6 bases, with 16 bases spanning the gap. The CDR3 here is CASSERAGAVHGYTF. CDR3 DNA: TGTGCCAGCAGTGAACGGGCAGGGGCGGTCCATGGCTACACCTTC.

This chain links TRBV6-5 with TRBJ2-2; possibly TRBD1 for D (6 bases). Trimming removed 6 bases at V and 4 bases at J, with 6 bases between. The CDR3 contains 12 residues. The germline V gene encodes CDR1 MNHEY and CDR2 SVGAGI. The CDR3 DNA follows: TGTGCCAGCAGGGACAGCACCGGGGAGCTGTTTTTT. Residues: CASRDSTGELFF.

The chain recombines TRBV4-1 with TRBJ2-7; tentative D call: TRBD1 (5 bases). This CDR3 comprises 14 residues. In germline, CDR1 is MGHRA, CDR2 YSYEKL. Trimming stripped 3 bases from V and 0 bases from J, with 9 bases between. The CDR3 spells CASSHKGHSYEQYF. The CDR3 bases are TGCGCCAGCAGCCATAAGGGGCACTCCTACGAGCAGTACTTC.

This chain links TRBV27 with TRBJ2-7; no clear D. Germline-derived CDR1 and CDR2 are MNHEY and SMNVEV (reference sequence). V gave up 2 bases and J gave up 1 base, with 21 bases separating them. The CDR3 covers 18 residues. CDR3: CASSLIPVVAAASYEQYF. The DNA of the CDR3 is TGTGCCAGCAGTTTAATCCCTGTGGTCGCGGCCGCATCCTACGAGCAGTACTTC.

Only a few counts were recorded for this clone. The chain carries TRBV11-1 and TRBJ2-1; 7 bases match TRBD2. Trimming cost V 3 bases and J 0 bases; bases outside gene matches: 5. CDR3 length equals 16 residues. Germline V gene data show CDR1 as SGHAT and CDR2 as FQDESV (reference sequence). The CDR3, as DNA: TGTGCCAGCAGCTTTAGGGGAGGGTACTCCTACAATGAGCAGTTCTTC. This sequence encodes CASSFRGGYSYNEQFF.